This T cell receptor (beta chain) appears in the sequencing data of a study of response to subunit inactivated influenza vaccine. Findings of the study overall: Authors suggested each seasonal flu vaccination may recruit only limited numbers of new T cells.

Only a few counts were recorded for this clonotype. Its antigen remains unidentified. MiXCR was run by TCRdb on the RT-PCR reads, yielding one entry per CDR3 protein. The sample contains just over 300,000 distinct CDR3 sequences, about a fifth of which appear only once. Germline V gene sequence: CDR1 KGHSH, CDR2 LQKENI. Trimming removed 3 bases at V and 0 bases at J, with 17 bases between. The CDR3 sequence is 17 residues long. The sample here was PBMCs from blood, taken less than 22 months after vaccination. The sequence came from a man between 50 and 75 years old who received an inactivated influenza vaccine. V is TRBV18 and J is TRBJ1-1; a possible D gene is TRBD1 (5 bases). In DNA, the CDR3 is TGTGCCAGCTCACCTGTGGTCGGGACGGCCATGAACACTGAAGCTTTCTTT. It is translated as CASSPVVGTAMNTEAFF.